This T cell receptor (beta chain) was sequenced during a study of early T cells in non-severe SARS-CoV-2 infection listed by TCRdb under 2021. Study-wide context: Because TCR sequencing relied on bulk RNA taken from unsorted whole blood, pairing of alpha and beta chains was not possible. The investigation overall reported the following: Matching against VDJdb was skewed toward anti-spike CD8 responses, likely underestimated virus-specific expansions, and missed private and CD4 specificities.

Receptors were amplified or captured by 5' RACE. This sample was sequenced with a NextSeq 500. To correct for sequencing error and PCR bias, the TCR library protocol tagged individual cDNA molecules with unique molecular identifiers. Sequencing covered both TCR alpha and beta chains, and within each sample the abundances of alpha and beta sequences were tightly co-correlated. The paper's data handling went like this. Decombinator V4 was used to annotate TCR sequences for V gene, J gene and CDR3. TCRs were defined as expanded if a significant change between any two time points was detected under a Poisson model with p below 0.0001. TCR abundances were normalised to the total number of TCRs sequenced per sample and expressed as counts per million. MAIT TCRs were defined by TRAV1-2 paired with TRAJ12, TRAJ20 or TRAJ33, and iNKT TCRs by TRAV10 paired with TRAJ18. VDJdb, accessed 1 November 2021, was searched for CMV, EBV and SARS-CoV-2 annotated TCRs, excluding TCRs annotated for multiple antigens. Starting from the raw public reads, TCRdb applied fastp trimming at Q25, assembled clones with MiXCR and retained in-frame beta chains. When rows share a CDR3 protein, they turn into one entry using the most common DNA and genes. The V and J calls follow TCRdb's processing rather than the paper's. This sample lists fewer than 45,000 distinct CDR3 sequences; over 8.5% were detected once. The biggest ten clones account for 9% to 15% of the sample.

This clonotype was seen more than once but under ten times. What antigen it recognizes has not been identified. The record has no base qualities; no much larger clone is one base away. The germline V end is reduced by 5 bases and the J end by 1 base; junction bases left unmatched: 9. Including cysteine and phenylalanine, the CDR3 has 17 amino acids. Only the CDR3 DNA is retained, 51 bases long and in frame from the first base. CDR1 and CDR2, per the germline V gene, are SGHTA and FQGTGA. A case-control design nested within a healthcare worker cohort in London, UK, was used, with weekly nasopharyngeal swab PCR tests and blood sampling performed. Healthcare workers were recruited during the week of the UK lockdown, between 23 and 31 March 2020, and followed weekly for up to roughly 16 weeks.

This receptor chain uses TRBV7-3 and TRBJ2-3, with 10 bases matching TRBD2. The clonotype comes from an adult who was a healthcare worker with PCR-confirmed SARS-CoV-2 infection or an uninfected control (not recorded which). The sample comprised whole blood. The CDR3 in this case is CASSLRHLAGGTDTQYF. The DNA sequence is TGTGCCAGCAGCCTAAGACACCTAGCGGGAGGCACAGATACGCAGTATTTT.